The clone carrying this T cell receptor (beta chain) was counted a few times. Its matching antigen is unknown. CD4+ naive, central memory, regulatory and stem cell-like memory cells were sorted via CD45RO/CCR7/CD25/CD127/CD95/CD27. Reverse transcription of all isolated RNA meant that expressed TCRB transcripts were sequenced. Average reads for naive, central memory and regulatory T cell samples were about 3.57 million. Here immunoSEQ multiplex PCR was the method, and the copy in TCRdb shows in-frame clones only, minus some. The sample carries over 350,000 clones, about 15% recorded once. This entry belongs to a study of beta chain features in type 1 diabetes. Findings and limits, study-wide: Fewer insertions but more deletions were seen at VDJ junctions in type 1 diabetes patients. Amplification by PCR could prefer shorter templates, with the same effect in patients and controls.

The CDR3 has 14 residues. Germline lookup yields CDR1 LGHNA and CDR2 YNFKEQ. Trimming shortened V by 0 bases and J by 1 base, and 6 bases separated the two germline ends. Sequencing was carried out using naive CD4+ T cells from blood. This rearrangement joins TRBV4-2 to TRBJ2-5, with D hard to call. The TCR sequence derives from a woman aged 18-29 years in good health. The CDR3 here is CASSQEASQETQYF. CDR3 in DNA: TGTGCCAGCAGCCAAGAGGCTAGCCAAGAGACCCAGTACTTC.